This section outlines one T cell receptor beta chain sequence together with its context. Libraries were prepared by immunoSEQ multiplex PCR; TCRdb keeps only in-frame clonotypes and omits some of them. The sample consists of under 80,000 clones, approximately 89% of them appearing once. The data originate from a study of technical replicates of blood from a handful of donors. Per germline, CDR1 MGHRA and CDR2 YSYEKL. The CDR3 loop spans 20 amino acids. Unmatched junction bases numbered 19, after V lost 0 bases and J lost 10 bases. This chain uses TRBV4-1 with TRBJ1-6; 9 nucleotides align to TRBD1. Material: PBMCs. The sequence was collected from a human donor in good health. Some clones in this sample may be carry-over from other donors' samples. DNA of the CDR3: TGCGCCAGCAGCCAAGATTTTCCCCCGGCTCCTTACACAGGGGGCTCACCCCTCCACTTT. Translation: CASSQDFPPAPYTGGSPLHF.